These T cell receptor beta chains were read from a single sample in a study of early T cells in non-severe SARS-CoV-2 infection. MiXCR was run by TCRdb on the 5' RACE reads, yielding one entry per CDR3 protein. The sample has over 60,000 distinct CDR3 sequences; about 12% are singletons. The sequencing input was whole blood. The origin of the receptors is an adult who was a healthcare worker with PCR-confirmed SARS-CoV-2 infection or an uninfected control (not recorded which). CDR3s include the opening cysteine and the closing phenylalanine or tryptophan. D genes are given only for firm matches. Only some rows state a clone size, as once, few, many or a class for expanded clones.

d_call: TRBD1; j_call: TRBJ2-3; v_call: TRBV19; clone_size: NA; cdr3_nt: TGTGCCAGTAGTACCACAGGGGGTAGCACAGATACGCAGTATTTT; cdr3_aa: CASSTTGGSTDTQYF
d_call: NA; j_call: TRBJ2-1; v_call: TRBV14; clone_size: NA; cdr3_nt: TGTGCCAGCAGCCAAATAATGCTGCTCAATGAGCAGTTCTTC; cdr3_aa: CASSQIMLLNEQFF
d_call: TRBD2; j_call: TRBJ2-3; v_call: TRBV9; clone_size: few; cdr3_nt: TGTGCCAGCAGCTCTACCGTGGGGGGGATCACCACAGATACGCAGTATTTT; cdr3_aa: CASSSTVGGITTDTQYF
d_call: NA; j_call: TRBJ2-1; v_call: TRBV6-2/TRBV6-3; clone_size: few; cdr3_nt: TGTGCCAGCAGTTACTTTCGGGGGGCCTCCTACAATGAGCAGTTCTTC; cdr3_aa: CASSYFRGASYNEQFF
d_call: NA; j_call: TRBJ2-5; v_call: TRBV3-1; clone_size: few; cdr3_nt: TGTGCCAGCAGCCCGCATCGGGAGACCCAGTACTTC; cdr3_aa: CASSPHRETQYF
d_call: NA; j_call: TRBJ2-5; v_call: TRBV9; clone_size: NA; cdr3_nt: TGTGCCAGCAGCCCCCTTGACAGCCCTCGGGAGACCCAGTACTTC; cdr3_aa: CASSPLDSPRETQYF
d_call: NA; j_call: TRBJ2-3; v_call: TRBV3-1; clone_size: NA; cdr3_nt: TGTGCCAGCAGCCAGAACAGGGTTGATACGCAGTATTTT; cdr3_aa: CASSQNRVDTQYF
d_call: NA; j_call: TRBJ1-6; v_call: TRBV10-1; clone_size: few; cdr3_nt: TGCGCCAGCAACCCCGATGATTCACCCCTCCACTTT; cdr3_aa: CASNPDDSPLHF
d_call: NA; j_call: TRBJ2-4; v_call: TRBV2; clone_size: many; cdr3_nt: TGTGCCAGCAGCGAAACCAAAACAATCGGCGACAAAAACATTCAGTACTTC; cdr3_aa: CASSETKTIGDKNIQYF
d_call: TRBD2; j_call: TRBJ2-1; v_call: TRBV25-1; clone_size: few; cdr3_nt: TGTGCCAGCAGTGATACTAGCGGGGGGGCCTACAATGAGCAGTTCTTC; cdr3_aa: CASSDTSGGAYNEQFF
d_call: TRBD1; j_call: TRBJ2-7; v_call: TRBV29-1; clone_size: few; cdr3_nt: TGCAGCGCGCAGGGGCAGGGGGCCGGCGAGCAGTACTTC; cdr3_aa: CSAQGQGAGEQYF
d_call: TRBD2; j_call: TRBJ2-5; v_call: TRBV6-1; clone_size: many; cdr3_nt: TGTGCCAGCTTACCAGCGGGGCGGTCTTGGACCCAGTACTTC; cdr3_aa: CASLPAGRSWTQYF
d_call: NA; j_call: TRBJ1-1; v_call: TRBV7-3; clone_size: many; cdr3_nt: TGTGCCAGCAGCCCAAACGAGGGGGTTTGGACTGAAGCTTTCTTT; cdr3_aa: CASSPNEGVWTEAFF
d_call: NA; j_call: TRBJ1-2; v_call: TRBV7-9; clone_size: few; cdr3_nt: TGTGCCAGCAGCTATGATACATATGGCTACACCTTC; cdr3_aa: CASSYDTYGYTF
d_call: NA; j_call: TRBJ1-2; v_call: TRBV6-2/TRBV6-3; clone_size: few; cdr3_nt: TGTGCCAGCACCCAGCGGTATGGCTACACCTTC; cdr3_aa: CASTQRYGYTF
d_call: NA; j_call: TRBJ2-7; v_call: TRBV20-1; clone_size: NA; cdr3_nt: TGCAGTGTCCCGCCGGCAGGCTACGCGATCAGCGAGCAGTACTTC; cdr3_aa: CSVPPAGYAISEQYF
d_call: NA; j_call: TRBJ1-3; v_call: TRBV5-6; clone_size: NA; cdr3_nt: TGTGCCAGCAGCGTTGGAAACACCATATATTTT; cdr3_aa: CASSVGNTIYF
d_call: TRBD1; j_call: TRBJ2-4; v_call: TRBV7-6; clone_size: once; cdr3_nt: TGTGCCAGCAGCAAGGGACAGGGGATAGCCAAAAACATTCAGTACTTC; cdr3_aa: CASSKGQGIAKNIQYF
d_call: NA; j_call: TRBJ1-2; v_call: TRBV10-3; clone_size: NA; cdr3_nt: TGTGCCATCAGTGAGGAGAACAAGGCCGATAACTATGGCTACACCTTC; cdr3_aa: CAISEENKADNYGYTF
d_call: TRBD2; j_call: TRBJ2-3; v_call: TRBV5-1; clone_size: few; cdr3_nt: TGCGCCAGCAGCTTGGCCGTAGCGGGGAGTGGCACAGATACGCAGTATTTT; cdr3_aa: CASSLAVAGSGTDTQYF
d_call: TRBD1; j_call: TRBJ1-2; v_call: TRBV9; clone_size: many; cdr3_nt: TGTGCCAGCAGGGGGACAGGGCGGATCGGCTATGGCTACACCTTC; cdr3_aa: CASRGTGRIGYGYTF
d_call: TRBD2; j_call: TRBJ2-5; v_call: TRBV5-1; clone_size: many; cdr3_nt: TGCGCCAGCAGCCCCGGACTAGCCGATCAAGAGACCCAGTACTTC; cdr3_aa: CASSPGLADQETQYF
d_call: TRBD2; j_call: TRBJ2-7; v_call: TRBV4-1; clone_size: few; cdr3_nt: TGCGCCAGCAGCCAAGACCACCGCGAAGCGGGGGTGACCTACGAGCAGTACTTC; cdr3_aa: CASSQDHREAGVTYEQYF
d_call: NA; j_call: TRBJ2-2; v_call: TRBV6-1; clone_size: NA; cdr3_nt: TGTGCCAGCAGTGAAATGTCCGGGGAGCTGTTTTTT; cdr3_aa: CASSEMSGELFF
d_call: NA; j_call: TRBJ2-2; v_call: TRBV12-3/TRBV12-4; clone_size: few; cdr3_nt: TGTGCCAGCAGTTTATTGAAAGCGTTCGCCGGGGAGCTGTTTTTT; cdr3_aa: CASSLLKAFAGELFF
d_call: NA; j_call: TRBJ1-2; v_call: TRBV18; clone_size: many; cdr3_nt: TGTGCCAGCTCGGCAGGGTCTAACTATGGCTACACCTTC; cdr3_aa: CASSAGSNYGYTF
d_call: NA; j_call: TRBJ1-5; v_call: TRBV11-2; clone_size: few; cdr3_nt: TGTGCCAGCAGCCCCTCCGGGCTGTACAATCAGCCCCAGCATTTT; cdr3_aa: CASSPSGLYNQPQHF
d_call: NA; j_call: TRBJ2-3; v_call: TRBV24-1; clone_size: NA; cdr3_nt: TGTGCCACCAGTGATCCTCGGAGCACAGATACGCAGTATTTT; cdr3_aa: CATSDPRSTDTQYF
d_call: TRBD2; j_call: TRBJ2-1; v_call: TRBV19; clone_size: NA; cdr3_nt: TGTGCCAGTAGCCTGCTGGCGACTAGCGGGGTAAGCTCCTACAATGAGCAGTTCTTC; cdr3_aa: CASSLLATSGVSSYNEQFF
d_call: TRBD2; j_call: TRBJ2-3; v_call: TRBV14; clone_size: few; cdr3_nt: TGTGCCAGCAGCCGTTGGGGACTAGCAGATAGCACAGATACGCAGTATTTT; cdr3_aa: CASSRWGLADSTDTQYF
d_call: NA; j_call: TRBJ2-7; v_call: TRBV6-5; clone_size: NA; cdr3_nt: TGTGCCAGCAGTTACTTGGGACCATACTACGAGCAGTACTTC; cdr3_aa: CASSYLGPYYEQYF
d_call: NA; j_call: TRBJ2-1; v_call: TRBV6-5; clone_size: many; cdr3_nt: TGTGCCAGCAGACGCAACAATGAGCAGTTCTTC; cdr3_aa: CASRRNNEQFF